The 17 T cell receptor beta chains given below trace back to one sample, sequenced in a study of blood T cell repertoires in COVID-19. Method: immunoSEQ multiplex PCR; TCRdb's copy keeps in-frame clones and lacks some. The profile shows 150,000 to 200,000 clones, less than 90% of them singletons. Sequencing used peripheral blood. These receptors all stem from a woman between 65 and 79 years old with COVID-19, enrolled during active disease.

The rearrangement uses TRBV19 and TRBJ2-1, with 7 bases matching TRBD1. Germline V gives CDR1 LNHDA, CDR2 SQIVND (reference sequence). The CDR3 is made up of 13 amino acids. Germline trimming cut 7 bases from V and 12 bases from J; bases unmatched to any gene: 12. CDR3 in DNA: TGTGCCAGTAACTCTTTTATCGGGACAGCGCAGTTCTTC. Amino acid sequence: CASNSFIGTAQFF. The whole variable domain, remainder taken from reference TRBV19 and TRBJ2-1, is DGGITQSPKYLFRKEGQNVTLSCEQNLNHDAMYWYRQDPGQGLRLIYYSQIVNDFQKGDIAEGYSVSREKKESFPLTVTSAQKNPTAFYLCASNSFIGTAQFFGPGTRLTVL.

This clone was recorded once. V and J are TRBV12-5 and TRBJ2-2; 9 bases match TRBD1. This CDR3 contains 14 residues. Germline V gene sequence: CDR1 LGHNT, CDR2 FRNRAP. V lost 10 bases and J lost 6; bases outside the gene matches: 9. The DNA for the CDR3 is TGTGCTACGACGGACAGGGGAGGCCCCGGGGAGCTGTTTTTT. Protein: CATTDRGGPGELFF.

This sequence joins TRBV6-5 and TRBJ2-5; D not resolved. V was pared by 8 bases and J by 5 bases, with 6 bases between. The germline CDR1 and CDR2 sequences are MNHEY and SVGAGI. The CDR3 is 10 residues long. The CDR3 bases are TGTGCCAGCTTCGGGGAGACCCAGTACTTC. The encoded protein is CASFGETQYF.

This CDR3 is CASSLLQIGAGDEQFF. In DNA, the CDR3 is TGTGCCAGCTCCCTATTACAGATTGGGGCGGGGGACGAGCAGTTCTTC. J is TRBJ2-1 and V is TRBV18; 7 bases map to TRBD2. The length of the CDR3 is 16 residues. The V gene's germline CDR1 is KGHSH and CDR2 LQKENI. The V gene end was trimmed by 6 bases and the J gene end by 10 bases; junction bases not matched to a gene: 18.

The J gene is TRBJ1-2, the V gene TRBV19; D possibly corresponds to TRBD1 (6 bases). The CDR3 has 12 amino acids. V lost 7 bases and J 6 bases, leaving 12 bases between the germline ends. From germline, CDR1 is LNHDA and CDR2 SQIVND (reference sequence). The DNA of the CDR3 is TGTGCCAGTAACACAGGGATCGATGGCTACACCTTC. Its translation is CASNTGIDGYTF.

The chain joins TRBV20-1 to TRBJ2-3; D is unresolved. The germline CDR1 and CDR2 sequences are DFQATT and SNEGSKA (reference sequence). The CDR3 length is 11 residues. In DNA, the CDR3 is TGCAGCCCCACTCGCACAGATACGCAGTATTTT. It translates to CSPTRTDTQYF.

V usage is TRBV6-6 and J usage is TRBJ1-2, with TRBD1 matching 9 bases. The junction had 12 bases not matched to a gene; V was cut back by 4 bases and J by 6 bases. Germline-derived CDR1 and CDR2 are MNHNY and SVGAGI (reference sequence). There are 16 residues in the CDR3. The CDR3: CASSLTTTGGTHGYTF. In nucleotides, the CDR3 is TGTGCCAGCAGTTTAACCACGACAGGGGGAACTCATGGCTACACCTTC.

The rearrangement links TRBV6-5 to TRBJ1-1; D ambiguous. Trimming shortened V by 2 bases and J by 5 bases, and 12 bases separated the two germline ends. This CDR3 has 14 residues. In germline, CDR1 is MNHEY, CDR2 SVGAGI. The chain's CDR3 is CASSYQASRTEAFF. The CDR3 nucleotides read TGTGCCAGCAGTTACCAGGCGAGCAGGACTGAAGCTTTCTTT.

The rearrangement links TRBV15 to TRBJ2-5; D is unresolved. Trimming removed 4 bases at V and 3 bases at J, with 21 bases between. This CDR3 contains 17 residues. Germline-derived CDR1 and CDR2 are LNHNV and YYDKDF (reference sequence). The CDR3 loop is CATSTRRGGSREETQYF. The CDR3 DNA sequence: TGTGCCACCAGCACCCGCCGAGGTGGCTCTCGGGAAGAGACCCAGTACTTC.

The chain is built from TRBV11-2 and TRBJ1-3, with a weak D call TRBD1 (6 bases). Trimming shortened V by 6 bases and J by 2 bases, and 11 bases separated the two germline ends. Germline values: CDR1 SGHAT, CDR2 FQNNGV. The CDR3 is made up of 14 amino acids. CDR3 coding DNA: TGTGCCAGCAGTTACAGGGAAACTGGAAACACCATATATTTT. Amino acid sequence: CASSYRETGNTIYF.

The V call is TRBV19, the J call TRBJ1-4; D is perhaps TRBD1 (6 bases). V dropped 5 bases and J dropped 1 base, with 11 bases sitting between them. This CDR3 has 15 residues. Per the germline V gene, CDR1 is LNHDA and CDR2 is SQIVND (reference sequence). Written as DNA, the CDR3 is TGTGCCAGTAGTGGTACGGGACAAACTAATGAAAAACTGTTTTTT. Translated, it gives CASSGTGQTNEKLFF.

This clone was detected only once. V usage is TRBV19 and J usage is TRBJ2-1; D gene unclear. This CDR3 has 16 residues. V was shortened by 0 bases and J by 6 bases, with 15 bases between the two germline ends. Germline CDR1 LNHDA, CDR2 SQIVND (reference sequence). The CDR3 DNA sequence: TGTGCCAGTAGTATAGAAGACTCCATCTTTGGCAATGAGCAGTTCTTC. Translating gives CASSIEDSIFGNEQFF.

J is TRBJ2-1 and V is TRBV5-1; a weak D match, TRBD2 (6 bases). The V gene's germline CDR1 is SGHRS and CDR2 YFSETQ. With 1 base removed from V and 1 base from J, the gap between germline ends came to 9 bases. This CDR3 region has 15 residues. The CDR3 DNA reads TGCGCCAGCAGCTTGACTGGGGGGTCCTACAATGAGCAGTTCTTC. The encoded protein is CASSLTGGSYNEQFF.

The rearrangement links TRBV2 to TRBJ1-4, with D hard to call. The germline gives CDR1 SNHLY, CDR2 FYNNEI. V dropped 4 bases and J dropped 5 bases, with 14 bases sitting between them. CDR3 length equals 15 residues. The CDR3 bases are TGTGCCAGCAGTGCTCACTCGCGGAACAATGAAAAACTGTTTTTT. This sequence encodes CASSAHSRNNEKLFF. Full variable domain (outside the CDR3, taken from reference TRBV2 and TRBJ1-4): EPEVTQTPSHQVTQMGQEVILRCVPISNHLYFYWYRQILGQKVEFLVSFYNNEISEKSEIFDDQFSVERPDGSNFTLKIRSTKLEDSAMYFCASSAHSRNNEKLFFGSGTQLSVL.

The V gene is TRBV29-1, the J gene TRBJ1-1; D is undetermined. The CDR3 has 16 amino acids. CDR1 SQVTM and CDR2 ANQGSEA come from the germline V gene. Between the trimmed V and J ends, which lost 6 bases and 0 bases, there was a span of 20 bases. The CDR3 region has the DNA TGCAGCGTCGGATTCCGCACCAGGAATGTGAACACTGAAGCTTTCTTT. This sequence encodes CSVGFRTRNVNTEAFF. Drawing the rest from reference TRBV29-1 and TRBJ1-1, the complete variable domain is SAVISQKPSRDICQRGTSLTIQCQVDSQVTMMFWYRQQPGQSLTLIATANQGSEATYESGFVIDKFPISRPNLTFSTLTVSNMSPEDSSIYLCSVGFRTRNVNTEAFFGQGTRLTVV.

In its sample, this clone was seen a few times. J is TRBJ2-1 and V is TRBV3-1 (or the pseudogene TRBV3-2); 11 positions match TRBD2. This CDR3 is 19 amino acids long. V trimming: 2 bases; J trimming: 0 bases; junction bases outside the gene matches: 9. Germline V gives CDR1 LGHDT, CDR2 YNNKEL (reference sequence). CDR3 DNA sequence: TGTGCCAGCAGCCAAAGAAAACTAGCGGGAGCTGGCTCCTACAATGAGCAGTTCTTC. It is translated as CASSQRKLAGAGSYNEQFF.

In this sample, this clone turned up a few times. The CDR3 loop is CASSLGGRRLYNEQFF. The CDR3, as DNA: TGTGCCAGCAGCTTAGGGGGGAGGCGGCTCTACAATGAGCAGTTCTTC. The gene calls are TRBV11-3 and TRBJ2-1; perhaps TRBD2 as D (6 bases). CDR1 and CDR2 (germline): SGHNT, YENEEA. This CDR3 is 16 amino acids long. The ends were cut back, 1 base at V and 3 bases at J, with 13 bases in the middle.